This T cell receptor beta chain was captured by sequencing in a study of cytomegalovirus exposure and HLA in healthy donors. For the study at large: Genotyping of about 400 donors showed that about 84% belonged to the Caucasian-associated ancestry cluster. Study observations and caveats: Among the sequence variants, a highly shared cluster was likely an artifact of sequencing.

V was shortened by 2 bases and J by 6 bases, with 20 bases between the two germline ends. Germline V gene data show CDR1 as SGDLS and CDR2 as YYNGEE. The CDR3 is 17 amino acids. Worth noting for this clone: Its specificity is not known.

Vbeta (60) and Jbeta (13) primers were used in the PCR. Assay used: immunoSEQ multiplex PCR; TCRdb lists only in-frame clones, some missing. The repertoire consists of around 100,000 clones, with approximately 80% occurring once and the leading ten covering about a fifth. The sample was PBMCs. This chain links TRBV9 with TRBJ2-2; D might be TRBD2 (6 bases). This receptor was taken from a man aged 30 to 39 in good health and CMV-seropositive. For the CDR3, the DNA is TGTGCCAGCAGCGTTTGGCGGGGCTCGGGTATGTCCGGGGAGCTGTTTTTT. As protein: CASSVWRGSGMSGELFF.